This T cell receptor beta chain is drawn from a study of CD8+ T cells in alopecia areata. General study points: For patients receiving tofacitinib, scalp clonality and expanded CD8+ clones among the top 100 significantly decreased.

After isolation, RNA underwent reverse transcription to generate cDNA as the sequencing template. Here immunoSEQ multiplex PCR was the method, and the copy in TCRdb shows in-frame clones only, minus some. Among 180,000 or so clones listed, 58% were seen once. The V and J ends lost 2 bases and 2 bases respectively, with 10 bases between them. The CDR3 totals 15 residues. Germline V gene data show CDR1 as MGHDK and CDR2 as SYGVNS. Turning to this clone: Its specificity is unknown.

Indicated treatment: oral pan-JAK inhibitor, 5-10 mg twice daily. The source material was CD4+ T cells sorted from blood, sampled at week 24, from a patient treated with tofacitinib. J is TRBJ1-3 and V is TRBV25-1; D might be TRBD1 (5 bases). This clonotype was sampled from a human donor with alopecia areata. CDR3: CASSETGRAGNTIYF. CDR3 nucleotides: TGTGCCAGCAGTGAAACGGGCAGGGCTGGAAACACCATATATTTT.